Shown below are 28 T cell receptor beta chains from a single sample sequenced in a study of blood T cell repertoires in COVID-19. Clones were sequenced by immunoSEQ multiplex PCR, and TCRdb holds only the in-frame ones, with some missing. The sample lists over 40,000 clones, about 80% seen once, with 2% to 3% in the top ten. The sample consisted of peripheral blood. The receptors were sampled from an older woman with acute or convalescent COVID-19.

CDR3 sequence (DNA): TGTGCCACCAGTAGCAGAGGGTTCATGGGCTACACCTTC. Its protein is CATSSRGFMGYTF. V and J are TRBV24-1 and TRBJ1-2; no definite D call. Trimming cost V 6 bases and J 8 bases, with 15 bases left between them. This CDR3 comprises 13 residues. Germline assignment: CDR1 KGHDR and CDR2 SFDVKD.

The rearrangement joins TRBV6-5 to TRBJ2-1, with D possibly being TRBD2 (5 bases). Germline V gene lookup returns CDR1 MNHEY and CDR2 SVGAGI. V lost 6 bases, J lost 5 bases, and 17 bases lay in between. This CDR3 contains 15 residues. The CDR3 DNA sequence: TGTGCCAGCAGCCGCTCCAGGACTGGAGACAATGAGCAGTTCTTC. This encodes CASSRSRTGDNEQFF.

This clone has just one count. The J gene is TRBJ1-6, the V gene TRBV7-8; D is perhaps TRBD1 (6 bases). This CDR3 has 14 residues. Per germline, CDR1 SGHVS and CDR2 FQNEAQ. V was cut by 5 bases and J by 7 bases, with 12 bases left in between. The CDR3 spells CASSPQGRNSPLHF. The CDR3 nucleotides are TGTGCCAGCAGCCCCCAGGGGCGCAATTCACCCCTCCACTTT. The whole variable domain, remainder taken from reference TRBV7-8 and TRBJ1-6, is GAGVSQSPRYKVAKRGQDVALRCDPISGHVSLFWYQQALGQGPEFLTYFQNEAQLDKSGLPSDRFFAERPEGSVSTLKIQRTQQEDSAVYLCASSPQGRNSPLHFGNGTRLTVT.

The rearrangement links TRBV5-1 to TRBJ2-3; D gene ambiguous. The V end was cut by 4 bases, the J end by 2 bases, with 14 bases between. This CDR3 contains 15 residues. Germline V gene lookup returns CDR1 SGHRS and CDR2 YFSETQ. The CDR3 DNA reads as TGCGCCAGCAGCCTACCGGCGACATTCACAGATACGCAGTATTTT. Protein sequence: CASSLPATFTDTQYF.

V usage is TRBV19 and J usage is TRBJ1-4, with a tentative D call TRBD1 (6 bases). The CDR3 spans 13 residues. Germline V lookup: CDR1 LNHDA, CDR2 SQIVND (reference sequence). Trimming removed 7 bases at V and 8 bases at J, with 14 bases between. The CDR3 loop is CASTNGGGEKLFF. Written as DNA, the CDR3 is TGTGCCAGTACCAATGGGGGCGGGGAAAAACTGTTTTTT. Complete variable domain (other parts from reference TRBV19 and TRBJ1-4): DGGITQSPKYLFRKEGQNVTLSCEQNLNHDAMYWYRQDPGQGLRLIYYSQIVNDFQKGDIAEGYSVSREKKESFPLTVTSAQKNPTAFYLCASTNGGGEKLFFGSGTQLSVL.

The genes are TRBV18 and TRBJ1-1; unclear D gene. Germline CDR1 is KGHSH and CDR2 is LQKENI. The CDR3 is 15 residues long. Trimming cost V 0 bases and J 1 base, with 9 bases left between them. The DNA for the CDR3 is TGTGCCAGCTCACCACCGACTGAGGGGAACACTGAAGCTTTCTTT. Translated: CASSPPTEGNTEAFF.

CDR3 amino acids: CASSEYKNTEAFF. The CDR3 DNA follows: TGTGCCAGCAGTGAGTACAAGAACACTGAAGCTTTCTTT. J is TRBJ1-1 and V is TRBV6-4, with D uncertain. Trimming took off 3 bases at V and 1 base at J, with 6 bases between the two ends. The CDR3 extends over 13 amino acids. Per germline, CDR1 MRHNA and CDR2 SNTAGT.

This clone has a handful of counts. The chain recombines TRBV7-9 with TRBJ1-1; 8 bases map to TRBD1. This CDR3 comprises 14 residues. The V gene end was trimmed by 2 bases and the J gene end by 5 bases; junction bases not matched to a gene: 4. Germline V lookup: CDR1 SEHNR, CDR2 FQNEAQ (reference sequence). Written as DNA, the CDR3 is TGTGCCAGCAGCTTATCAGGGGGCGTGACTGAAGCTTTCTTT. This translates into CASSLSGGVTEAFF.

This clone appeared a few times. V is TRBV10-3 and J is TRBJ2-5; TRBD2 agrees at 8 bases. This CDR3 is 16 amino acids long. The germline V gene encodes CDR1 ENHRY and CDR2 SYGVKD. The trim removed 2 bases at V and 5 bases at J, leaving 10 bases unmatched. This chain's CDR3 is CAISEIGRGGGETQYF. The DNA of the CDR3 is TGTGCCATCAGTGAGATTGGACGGGGGGGCGGCGAGACCCAGTACTTC.

The gene calls are TRBV30 and TRBJ2-7; 8 bases match TRBD2. J lost 1 base, V lost 2 bases, and 4 bases had no gene match. The CDR3 length is 14 residues. Germline CDR1 and CDR2: GTSNPN and SVGIG (reference sequence). CDR3 in DNA: TGTGCCTGGAGTCGGACTAGCTGGTCCTACGAGCAGTACTTC. This codes for CAWSRTSWSYEQYF.

V usage is TRBV7-9 and J usage is TRBJ1-1, with D uncertain. This CDR3 has 15 residues. The V end was cut by 0 bases, the J end by 3 bases, with 11 bases between. Germline V gene data show CDR1 as SEHNR and CDR2 as FQNEAQ (reference sequence). CDR3 DNA sequence: TGTGCCAGCAGCTTAGCGGAGCCGCGGCACACTGAAGCTTTCTTT. Translated, it gives CASSLAEPRHTEAFF.

The chain employs TRBV3-1 (or the pseudogene TRBV3-2) and TRBJ1-2, with 11 bases aligning to TRBD1. Trimming cost V 4 bases and J 4 bases; bases outside gene matches: 17. Germline loops: CDR1 LGHDT, CDR2 YNNKEL (reference sequence). The CDR3 is 19 residues long. The CDR3 bases are TGTGCCAGCAGCCCACGCACTGGGACAGGGGGTCTCCGCCCCTATGGCTACACCTTC. Encoded protein: CASSPRTGTGGLRPYGYTF.

The gene calls are TRBV18 and TRBJ1-4; D gene ambiguous. The V end was cut by 1 base, the J end by 8 bases, with 14 bases between. The length of the CDR3 is 15 residues. Germline CDR1 KGHSH, CDR2 LQKENI. The CDR3 nucleotides are TGTGCCAGCTCACCACTTTGGTCTCCGGGGGAAAAACTGTTTTTT. Translating it yields CASSPLWSPGEKLFF.

The chain's CDR3 is CASSRQKDSPLHF. The DNA of the CDR3 is TGTGCCAGCTCACGACAGAAGGATTCACCCCTCCACTTT. The genes are TRBV18 and TRBJ1-6; D may be TRBD1 (5 bases). Trimming cost V 4 bases and J 8 bases, with 9 bases left between them. The CDR3 loop spans 13 amino acids. The germline V gene encodes CDR1 KGHSH and CDR2 LQKENI.

This clone occurred once. The chain joins TRBV18 to TRBJ1-1; no clear D. Trimming shortened V by 1 base and J by 5 bases, and 5 bases separated the two germline ends. The CDR3 is 12 residues long. Germline values: CDR1 KGHSH, CDR2 LQKENI. Here the CDR3 DNA reads TGTGCCAGCTCACCACTGGAGACTGAAGCTTTCTTT. Translated, it gives CASSPLETEAFF. Based on the CDR3 plus reference TRBV18 and TRBJ1-1, the full variable domain is NAGVMQNPRHLVRRRGQEARLRCSPMKGHSHVYWYRQLPEEGLKFMVYLQKENIIDESGMPKERFSAEFPKEGPSILRIQQVVRGDSAAYFCASSPLETEAFFGQGTRLTVV.

The V gene is TRBV6-2 or TRBV6-3, the J gene TRBJ1-1; the D gene is possibly TRBD1 (5 bases). The CDR3 totals 14 residues. V was cut by 4 bases and J by 3 bases, with 12 bases left in between. Germline lookup yields CDR1 MNHEY and CDR2 SVGEGT. The CDR3 sequence is CASSWGRGYTEAFF. DNA for the CDR3: TGTGCCAGCAGTTGGGGGAGGGGTTACACTGAAGCTTTCTTT.

The V gene is TRBV28, the J gene TRBJ1-4; TRBD1 might be the D (5 bases). Trimming took off 8 bases at V and 3 bases at J, with 16 bases between the two ends. There are 15 residues in the CDR3. Germline lookup yields CDR1 MDHEN and CDR2 SYDVKM. The CDR3 region is CASGPRGGANEKLFF. The CDR3 DNA reads TGTGCCAGCGGCCCCCGGGGGGGGGCTAATGAAAAACTGTTTTTT. The full variable domain, in which reference TRBV28 and TRBJ1-4 provide the parts outside the CDR3, is DVKVTQSSRYLVKRTGEKVFLECVQDMDHENMFWYRQDPGLGLRLIYFSYDVKMKEKGDIPEGYSVSREKKERFSLILESASTNQTSMYLCASGPRGGANEKLFFGSGTQLSVL.

The chain joins TRBV6-5 to TRBJ2-1; maybe TRBD2 (6 bases). The CDR3 is made up of 15 amino acids. Germline V gene lookup returns CDR1 MNHEY and CDR2 SVGAGI. Trimming stripped 2 bases from V and 2 bases from J, with 10 bases between. CDR3 DNA sequence: TGTGCCAGCAGTTACCTAGCGAGTACCTACAATGAGCAGTTCTTC. Amino acid sequence: CASSYLASTYNEQFF.

J is TRBJ1-1 and V is TRBV15; D possibly corresponds to TRBD1 (5 bases). The CDR3 extends over 15 amino acids. Germline values: CDR1 LNHNV, CDR2 YYDKDF (reference sequence). The V and J ends lost 2 bases and 1 base respectively, with 11 bases between them. CDR3 residues: CATSRRGNSNTEAFF. CDR3 DNA sequence: TGTGCCACCAGCAGACGGGGGAATTCGAACACTGAAGCTTTCTTT.

The chain recombines TRBV10-3 with TRBJ1-2, with D possibly matching TRBD1 (6 bases). Germline CDR1 is ENHRY and CDR2 is SYGVKD. Between the trimmed V and J ends, which lost 10 bases and 5 bases, there was a span of 14 bases. This CDR3 has 12 residues. CDR3 region: CANKDSQYGYTF. The CDR3 region has the DNA TGTGCCAACAAGGACAGCCAATATGGCTACACCTTC.

As DNA, the CDR3 is TGCGCCAGCAGCCAAGAACGTGGACAACTGAGCTATGGCTACACCTTC. Protein sequence: CASSQERGQLSYGYTF. The J gene is TRBJ1-2, the V gene TRBV4-1, with a tentative D call TRBD1 (5 bases). The germline V gene has CDR1 MGHRA and CDR2 YSYEKL. V lost 0 bases, J lost 4 bases, and 15 bases lay in between. The CDR3 contains 16 residues.

The CDR3 spells CASSPRDIPYEQYF. DNA of the CDR3: TGTGCCAGCAGCCCCCGGGACATCCCCTACGAGCAGTACTTC. The chain carries TRBV21-1 and TRBJ2-7; the table names TRBD1, a call not compared with the DNA. TRBV21-1 is labeled a pseudogene. This CDR3 is built from 14 residues.

The V gene is TRBV28, the J gene TRBJ2-2; TRBD2 matches 8 bases. V dropped 5 bases and J dropped 4; count of bases not matched to a gene: 18. In germline, CDR1 is MDHEN, CDR2 SYDVKM. This CDR3 region has 19 residues. CDR3 in DNA: TGTGCCAGCAGTCCTCGATACACCACGGGGGGGCTCGGCACCGGGGAGCTGTTTTTT. It translates to CASSPRYTTGGLGTGELFF. Combining the CDR3 with reference TRBV28 and TRBJ2-2 gives the whole variable domain DVKVTQSSRYLVKRTGEKVFLECVQDMDHENMFWYRQDPGLGLRLIYFSYDVKMKEKGDIPEGYSVSREKKERFSLILESASTNQTSMYLCASSPRYTTGGLGTGELFFGEGSRLTVL.

This clone has more than one count but fewer than ten. The chain uses TRBV2 and TRBJ1-6; the D is unclear. Germline V lookup: CDR1 SNHLY, CDR2 FYNNEI. This CDR3 contains 13 residues. Trimming pared 6 bases from V and 7 bases from J, leaving 10 bases between. Written as DNA, the CDR3 is TGTGCCAGCAGCACAGAAAACAATTCACCCCTCCACTTT. Its translation: CASSTENNSPLHF.

This chain links TRBV28 with TRBJ1-4; D is uncertain. The CDR3 consists of 13 residues. In germline, CDR1 is MDHEN, CDR2 SYDVKM. V was pared by 6 bases and J by 4 bases, with 9 bases between. The DNA for the CDR3 is TGTGCCAGCAGCCTCCGGGTTAATGAAAAACTGTTTTTT. It translates to CASSLRVNEKLFF.

The V gene is TRBV5-4, the J gene TRBJ1-3, with no clear D. The CDR3 has 14 amino acids. V lost 1 base and J lost 1, with 6 bases in between. Germline V gene data show CDR1 as SGHNT and CDR2 as YYREEE (reference sequence). In DNA, the CDR3 is TGTGCCAGCAGCTTGAAACAGTCTGGAAACACCATATATTTT. It translates to CASSLKQSGNTIYF. Filled out from reference TRBV5-4 and TRBJ1-3, the complete variable domain reads ETGVTQSPTHLIKTRGQQVTLRCSSQSGHNTVSWYQQALGQGPQFIFQYYREEENGRGNFPPRFSGLQFPNYSSELNVNALELDDSALYLCASSLKQSGNTIYFGEGSWLTVV.

V and J are TRBV5-5 and TRBJ2-7; 8 nucleotides agree with TRBD1. Losses at the gene ends were 4 bases for V and 6 bases for J; bases not matched to a gene: 9. CDR3 size: 14 residues. CDR1 is SGHKS and CDR2 is YYEKEE in the germline V gene (reference sequence). CDR3 sequence (DNA): TGTGCCAGCAGCCCTTGGACAGGGAGGTCCGAGCAGTACTTC. It codes for CASSPWTGRSEQYF.

The V call is TRBV6-2 or TRBV6-3, the J call TRBJ1-2; D may be TRBD1 (5 bases). In germline, CDR1 is MNHEY, CDR2 SVGEGT. The V end lost 4 bases, the J end lost 6 bases, and 12 bases lay between the germline ends. This CDR3 contains 13 residues. The CDR3 DNA reads TGTGCCAGCAGTTCGACAGCGACAAATGGCTACACCTTC. Translating it yields CASSSTATNGYTF.